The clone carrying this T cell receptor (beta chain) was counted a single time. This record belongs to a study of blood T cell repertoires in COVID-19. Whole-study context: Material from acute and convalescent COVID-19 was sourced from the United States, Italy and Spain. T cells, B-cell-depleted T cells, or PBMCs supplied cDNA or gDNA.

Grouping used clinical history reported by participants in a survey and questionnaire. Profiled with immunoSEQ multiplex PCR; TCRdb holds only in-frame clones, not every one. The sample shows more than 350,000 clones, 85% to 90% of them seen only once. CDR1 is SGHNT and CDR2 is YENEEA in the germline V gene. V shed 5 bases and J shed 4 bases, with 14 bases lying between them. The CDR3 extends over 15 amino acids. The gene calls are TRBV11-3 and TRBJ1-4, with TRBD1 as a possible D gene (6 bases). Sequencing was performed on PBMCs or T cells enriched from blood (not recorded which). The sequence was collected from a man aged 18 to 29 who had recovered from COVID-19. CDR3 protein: CASSATGLDNEKLFF. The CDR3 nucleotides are TGTGCCAGCAGCGCCACAGGGCTCGATAATGAAAAACTGTTTTTT.